One sample yielded the 6 T cell receptor beta chains listed below, sequenced in a study of HIV-infected children after antiretroviral therapy interruption (dated 2019 in TCRdb). Library preparation was by 3' RACE. Data came from an Illumina MiSeq. TCR libraries were built from RNA using a 3' RACE protocol with unique molecular identifiers to correct PCR amplification bias. TCRdb cleaned the public reads at Q25 with fastp, built clones with MiXCR and kept in-frame beta chains. One record per CDR3 amino acid sequence lists the most common genes and DNA. For this sample the table gives approximately 89,000 distinct CDR3 sequences, of which 6% to 8.5% were detected only once. Roughly 1.1% of the sample is taken by the ten largest. This specimen's treatment or condition label, per the study, means: PENTA 11 planned treatment interruption arm or continuous ART arm. The sequencing here drew on CD45RA+ CD4+ T cells from PBMCs, pooled from several time points, taken from a donor given antiretroviral therapy, either interrupted or continuous. In the paper's terms, the cell subset or site label means: naive CD4+ CD45RA+ CD45RO- T cells. The receptors stem from a pool of human donors with HIV.

Many counts were recorded for this clonotype. The V call is TRBV10-3, the J call TRBJ1-5, with D possibly being TRBD1 (5 bases). The CDR3 length is 13 residues. V shed 3 bases and J shed 4 bases, with 7 bases lying between them. CDR1 is ENHRY and CDR2 is SYGVKD in the germline V gene. The CDR3 loop is CAISDWGNQPQHF. CDR3 DNA sequence: TGTGCCATCAGTGACTGGGGGAATCAGCCCCAGCATTTT.

This clonotype was seen repeatedly, ten times or more. This sequence joins TRBV7-3 and TRBJ2-1; D perhaps matches TRBD1 (6 bases). The CDR3 contains 15 residues. Germline V gene lookup returns CDR1 SGHTA and CDR2 FQGTGA. V lost 0 bases and J 4 bases, leaving 10 bases between the germline ends. This CDR3 is CASSLTGTTYNEQFF. For the CDR3, the DNA is TGTGCCAGCAGCTTAACCGGGACAACGTACAATGAGCAGTTCTTC.

In this sample, this clonotype turned up many times. The chain is built from TRBV15 and TRBJ2-7, with D possibly matching TRBD1 (6 bases). This CDR3 has 15 amino acids. The V gene lost 1 base and the J gene lost 6 bases, with 16 bases spanning the gap. Germline values: CDR1 LNHNV, CDR2 YYDKDF (reference sequence). The CDR3 sequence is CATSRVSQGIGEQYF. The CDR3 nucleotides read TGTGCCACCAGCAGAGTAAGTCAGGGGATTGGCGAGCAGTACTTC.

The chain uses TRBV6-2 or TRBV6-3 and TRBJ1-1; perhaps TRBD1 as D (5 bases). The CDR3 is made up of 17 amino acids. CDR1 MNHEY and CDR2 SVGEGT come from the germline V gene. The V end lost 3 bases, the J end lost 2 bases, and 19 bases lay between the germline ends. Here the CDR3 reads CASSYVRVGHLNTEAFF. The CDR3 coding sequence is TGTGCCAGCAGTTATGTTCGGGTGGGGCACCTTAACACTGAAGCTTTCTTT.

This clonotype was recorded at least ten times. The CDR3 DNA reads TGTGCCAGCAGTTTGGCTGGGGGCGATGAGCAGTTCTTC. Amino acids: CASSLAGGDEQFF. The rearrangement links TRBV6-5 to TRBJ2-1, with a possible D match to TRBD1 (6 bases). Germline V gene sequence: CDR1 MNHEY, CDR2 SVGAGI. The CDR3 spans 13 residues. Trimming stripped 4 bases from V and 8 bases from J, with 12 bases between.

This clonotype has just a few counts. The chain uses TRBV5-1 and TRBJ2-6, with no clear D. Trimming took 3 bases from V and 0 from J, leaving 7 bases between them. Germline values: CDR1 SGHRS, CDR2 YFSETQ. This CDR3 region has 15 residues. CDR3 region: CASSSPGSGANVLTF. In nucleotides, the CDR3 is TGCGCCAGCAGCTCACCAGGCTCTGGGGCCAACGTCCTGACTTTC.